This T cell receptor (beta chain) was identified in a study of T cell clonality in common variable immunodeficiency. Sequencing used immunoSEQ multiplex PCR; TCRdb keeps in-frame clones, though not all of them. The sample was found to contain more than 35,000 clones, and every one recurs. Note on this clone: The read is 3 residues too short to cover the CDR3 end, so that end is filled in from the germline J gene.

Caucasian heritage predominated among both patients and controls. This CDR3 is built from 15 residues. After removal of 0 bases from V and 0 bases from J, the junction contained 2 bases not matched to a gene. Germline CDR1 SGHRS, CDR2 YFSETQ. What was sequenced was peripheral blood mononuclear cells. The chain is built from TRBV5-1 and TRBJ2-7, with 8 bases that match TRBD1. This sequence originates from a person aged 18 to 70 in good health. Partial CDR3 DNA: TGCGCCAGCAGCTTGGAGGGACAGGACTCCTACGAG. Translation: CASSLEGQDSYE. The whole CDR3 protein is CASSLEGQDSYEQYF.